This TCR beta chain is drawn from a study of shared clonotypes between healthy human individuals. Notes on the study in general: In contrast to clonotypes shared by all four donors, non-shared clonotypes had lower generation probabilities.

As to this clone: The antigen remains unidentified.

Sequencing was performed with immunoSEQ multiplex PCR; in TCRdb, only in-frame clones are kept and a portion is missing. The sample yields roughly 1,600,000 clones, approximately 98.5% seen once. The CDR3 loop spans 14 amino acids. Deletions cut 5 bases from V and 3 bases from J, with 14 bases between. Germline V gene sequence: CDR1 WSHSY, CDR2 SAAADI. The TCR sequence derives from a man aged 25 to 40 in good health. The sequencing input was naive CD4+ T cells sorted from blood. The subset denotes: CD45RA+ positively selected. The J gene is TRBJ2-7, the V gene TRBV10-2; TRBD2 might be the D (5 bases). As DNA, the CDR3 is TGCGCCAGCAGTCCTATACGGGGAAACTACGAGCAGTACTTC. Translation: CASSPIRGNYEQYF.